The clone carrying this TCR beta chain was observed at least ten times. The antigen remains unidentified. The entry originates in a study of glioma-infiltrating T cells. Study-wide findings and caveats: CDR3 overlap between tissue and blood was very small. Gliomas, especially low-grade, showed above-expected tissue-blood divergence; non-neoplastic patients showed below.

The V and J ends lost 9 bases and 2 bases respectively, with 17 bases between them. The CDR3 spans 15 residues. Looked up from germline, CDR1 is KGHDR and CDR2 is SFDVKD. Using RNA template, CDR3s of TCR alpha and beta were amplified with iRepertoire arm-PCR. Tissue mRNA or PBMC total RNA, roughly 100-400 ng, went into one-step reverse transcription and amplification. TCRdb reprocessed the multiplex PCR reads via MiXCR and lists one record per CDR3 protein. The table shows approximately 120,000 distinct CDR3 sequences, with about 23% occurring only once. V is TRBV24-1 and J is TRBJ2-3; possible D gene TRBD1, 7 bases. The origin of this receptor is a human donor with low-grade glioma or glioblastoma, undergoing nonglioma brain surgery, or in good health (not recorded which). Sequencing input: glioma tissue, nonneoplastic brain tissue, or PBMCs (not recorded which). CDR3 protein: CATSGGGPPTDTQYF. The CDR3, as DNA: TGTGCCACCTCAGGGGGAGGCCCACCCACAGATACGCAGTATTTT.